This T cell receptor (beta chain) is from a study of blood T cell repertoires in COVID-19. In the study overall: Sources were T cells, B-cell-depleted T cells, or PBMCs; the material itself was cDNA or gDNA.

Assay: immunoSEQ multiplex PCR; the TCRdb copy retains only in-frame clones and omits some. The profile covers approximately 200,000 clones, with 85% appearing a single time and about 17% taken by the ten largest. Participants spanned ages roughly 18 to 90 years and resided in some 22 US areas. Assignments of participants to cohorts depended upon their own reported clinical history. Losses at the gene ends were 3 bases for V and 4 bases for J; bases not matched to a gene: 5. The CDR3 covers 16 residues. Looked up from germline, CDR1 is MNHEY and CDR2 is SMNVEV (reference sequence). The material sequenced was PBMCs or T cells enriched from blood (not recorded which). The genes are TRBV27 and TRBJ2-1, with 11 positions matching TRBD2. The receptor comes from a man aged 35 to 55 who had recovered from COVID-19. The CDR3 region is CASSFLAGGSYNEQFF. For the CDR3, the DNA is TGTGCCAGCAGTTTTCTAGCGGGAGGCTCATACAATGAGCAGTTCTTC.